This T cell receptor beta chain derives from a study of shared clonotypes between healthy human individuals. General observations from the study: The rarefaction results pointed to incomplete sorted-subset sequencing despite large depth.

Healthy HIV-negative adults without recent acute infections or vaccinations served as donors. On this clone: Its antigen is still unknown.

Sorted-subset replicate PCRs used around 200 ng DNA, 25,000 to 30,000 T cell genomes. Original processing notes: ImmunoSEQ sequences covered only the junction and lacked quality scores; filtering therefore differed. The table came from immunoSEQ multiplex PCR; TCRdb's copy has only in-frame clones and leaves some out. V and J calls and clone size are given by that table; D and trimming were obtained from the DNA. The sample includes a few million clones, around 94% of them seen just once. This sequence originates from a man between 18 and 35 years old in good health. The sequencing input was naive CD4+ T cells sorted from blood. The sample's subset: CD45RA+ positively selected.

The CDR3 protein is CASSQGQGGGTEAFF. The CDR3, as DNA: TGTGCCAGCAGCCAGGGACAGGGAGGGGGCACTGAAGCTTTCTTT. The J gene is TRBJ1-1, the V gene TRBV7-9; 9 nucleotides match TRBD1. Trimming removed 5 bases from V and 4 bases from J; junction bases left unmatched: 8. CDR1 is SEHNR, CDR2 FQNEAQ, per germline (reference sequence). CDR3 size: 15 residues.